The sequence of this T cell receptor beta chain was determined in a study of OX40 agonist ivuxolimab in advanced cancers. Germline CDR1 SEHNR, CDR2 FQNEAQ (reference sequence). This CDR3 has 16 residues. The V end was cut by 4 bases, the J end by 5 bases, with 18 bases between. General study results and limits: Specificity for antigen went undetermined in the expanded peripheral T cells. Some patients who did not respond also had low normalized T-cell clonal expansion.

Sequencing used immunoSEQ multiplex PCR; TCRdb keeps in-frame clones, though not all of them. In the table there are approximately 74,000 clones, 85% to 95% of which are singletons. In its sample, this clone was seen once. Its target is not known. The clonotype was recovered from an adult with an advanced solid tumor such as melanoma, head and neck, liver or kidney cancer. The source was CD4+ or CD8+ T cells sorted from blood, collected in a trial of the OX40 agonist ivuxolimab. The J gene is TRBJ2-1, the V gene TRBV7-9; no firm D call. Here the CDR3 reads CASSSNHEPENNEQFF. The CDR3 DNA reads TGTGCCAGCAGCTCAAACCACGAACCGGAGAACAATGAGCAGTTCTTC.